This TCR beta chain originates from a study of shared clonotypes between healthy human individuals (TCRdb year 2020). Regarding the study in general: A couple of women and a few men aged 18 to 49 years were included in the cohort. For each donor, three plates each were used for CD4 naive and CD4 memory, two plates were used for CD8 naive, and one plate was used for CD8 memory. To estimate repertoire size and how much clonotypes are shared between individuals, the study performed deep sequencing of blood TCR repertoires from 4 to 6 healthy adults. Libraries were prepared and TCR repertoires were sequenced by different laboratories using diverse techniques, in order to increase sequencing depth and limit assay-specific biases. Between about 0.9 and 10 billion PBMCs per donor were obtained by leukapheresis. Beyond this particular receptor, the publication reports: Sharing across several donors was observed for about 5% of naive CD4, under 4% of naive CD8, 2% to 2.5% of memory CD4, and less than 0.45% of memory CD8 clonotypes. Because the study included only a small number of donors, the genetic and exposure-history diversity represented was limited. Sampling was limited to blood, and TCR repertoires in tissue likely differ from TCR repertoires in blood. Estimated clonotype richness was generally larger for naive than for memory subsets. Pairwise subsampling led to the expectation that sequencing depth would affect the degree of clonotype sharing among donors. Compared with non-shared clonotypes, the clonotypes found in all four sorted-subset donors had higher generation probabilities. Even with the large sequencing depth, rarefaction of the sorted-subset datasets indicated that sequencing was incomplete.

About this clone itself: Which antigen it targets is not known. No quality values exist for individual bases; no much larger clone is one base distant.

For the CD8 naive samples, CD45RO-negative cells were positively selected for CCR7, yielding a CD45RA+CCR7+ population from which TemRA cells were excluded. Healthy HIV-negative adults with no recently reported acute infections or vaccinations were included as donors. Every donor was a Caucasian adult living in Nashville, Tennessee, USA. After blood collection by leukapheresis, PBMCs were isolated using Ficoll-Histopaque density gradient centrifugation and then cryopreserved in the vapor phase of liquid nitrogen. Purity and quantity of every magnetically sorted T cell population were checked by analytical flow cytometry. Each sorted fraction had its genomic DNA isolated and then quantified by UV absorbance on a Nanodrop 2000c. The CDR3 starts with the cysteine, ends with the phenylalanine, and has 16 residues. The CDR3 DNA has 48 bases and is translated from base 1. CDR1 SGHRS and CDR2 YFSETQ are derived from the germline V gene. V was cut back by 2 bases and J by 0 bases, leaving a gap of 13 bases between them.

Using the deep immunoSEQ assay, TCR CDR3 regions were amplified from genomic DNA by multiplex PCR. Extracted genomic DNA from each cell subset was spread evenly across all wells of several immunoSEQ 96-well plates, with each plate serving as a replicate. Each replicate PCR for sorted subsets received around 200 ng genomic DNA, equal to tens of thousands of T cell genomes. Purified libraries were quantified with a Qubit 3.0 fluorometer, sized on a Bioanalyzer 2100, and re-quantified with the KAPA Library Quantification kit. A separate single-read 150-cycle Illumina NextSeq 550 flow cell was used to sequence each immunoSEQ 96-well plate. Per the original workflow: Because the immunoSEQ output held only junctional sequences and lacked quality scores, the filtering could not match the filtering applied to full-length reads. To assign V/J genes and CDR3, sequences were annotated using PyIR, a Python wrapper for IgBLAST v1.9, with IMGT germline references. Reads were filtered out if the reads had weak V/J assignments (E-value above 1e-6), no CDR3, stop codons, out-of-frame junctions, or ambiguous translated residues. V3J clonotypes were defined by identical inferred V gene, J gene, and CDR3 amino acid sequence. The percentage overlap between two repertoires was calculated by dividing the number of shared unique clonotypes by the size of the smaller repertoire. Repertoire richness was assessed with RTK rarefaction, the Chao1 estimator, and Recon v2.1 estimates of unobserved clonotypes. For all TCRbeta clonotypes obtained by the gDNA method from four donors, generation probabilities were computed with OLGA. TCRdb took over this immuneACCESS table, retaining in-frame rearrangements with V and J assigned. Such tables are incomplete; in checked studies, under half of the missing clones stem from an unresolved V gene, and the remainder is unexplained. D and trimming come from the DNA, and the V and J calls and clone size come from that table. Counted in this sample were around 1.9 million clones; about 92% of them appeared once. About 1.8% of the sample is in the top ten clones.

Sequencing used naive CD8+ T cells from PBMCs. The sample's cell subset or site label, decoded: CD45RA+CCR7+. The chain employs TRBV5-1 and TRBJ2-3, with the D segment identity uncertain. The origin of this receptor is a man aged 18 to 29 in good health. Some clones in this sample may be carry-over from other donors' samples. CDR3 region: CASSFRRPPSTDTQYF. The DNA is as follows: TGCGCCAGCAGCTTCCGGCGGCCTCCAAGCACAGATACGCAGTATTTT.